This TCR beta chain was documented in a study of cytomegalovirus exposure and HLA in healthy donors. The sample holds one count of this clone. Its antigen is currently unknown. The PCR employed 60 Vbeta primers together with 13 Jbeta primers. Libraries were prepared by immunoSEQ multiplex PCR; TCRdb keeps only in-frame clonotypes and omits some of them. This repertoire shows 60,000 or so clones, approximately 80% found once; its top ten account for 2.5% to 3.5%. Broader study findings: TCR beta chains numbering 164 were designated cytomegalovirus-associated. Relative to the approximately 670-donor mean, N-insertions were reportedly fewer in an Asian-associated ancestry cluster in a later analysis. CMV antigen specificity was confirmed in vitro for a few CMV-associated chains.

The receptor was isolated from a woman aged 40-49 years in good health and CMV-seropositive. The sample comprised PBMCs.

In nucleotides, the CDR3 is TGCAGTGCCACTCTAGTTCCTGAGCAGTTCTTC. The encoded protein is CSATLVPEQFF. The chain has TRBV20-1 and TRBJ2-1, with no clear D. The CDR3 loop spans 11 amino acids. Germline V gene lookup returns CDR1 DFQATT and CDR2 SNEGSKA (reference sequence). Trimming cost V 6 bases and J 9 bases, with 12 bases left between them.